Listed below are T cell receptor beta chains from one sample, sequenced in a study of blood T cell repertoires in COVID-19. The protocol was immunoSEQ multiplex PCR, while the TCRdb copy is restricted to in-frame clones and leaves out a portion. This table holds approximately 190,000 clones, approximately 82% found once. The sequencing sample was made of PBMCs or T cells enriched from blood (not recorded which). The receptors were gathered from a woman aged 60 to 75 with acute COVID-19. Both conserved end residues are part of each CDR3. The D gene is left open where the match is weak.

TRBD1 | TRBV7-2 | CASSLDRGGKLFF
NA | TRBV14 | CASSKGTGIPDTQYF
TRBD2 | TRBV6-4 | CASSKSGSSYNEQFF
NA | TRBV6-2/TRBV6-3 | CASSYSRQRNTGELFF
NA | TRBV6-6 | CASSRQFVF
TRBD1 | TRBV6-5 | CASGTGRNSPLHF
NA | TRBV28 | CASTQGSGANVLTF
NA | TRBV4-1 | CASSQPGRKDNQPQHF
NA | TRBV14 | CASRKFGGGSAEAFF
TRBD1 | TRBV5-8 | CASSSGTGAGEKLFF
TRBD1 | TRBV29-1 | CSAGQGGNTEAFF
NA | TRBV7-2 | CASSLGVGRLAFF
TRBD1 | TRBV4-1 | CASSQGSDRGETQYF
NA | TRBV27 | CASRGGGYYNEQFF
TRBD1 | TRBV14 | CASSQVQGADYGYTF
NA | TRBV5-1 | CASSEGNFQEQPQHF
NA | TRBV19 | CASGSSYEQYF
TRBD2 | TRBV7-2 | CASSPRTSAARELFF
TRBD2 | TRBV19 | CASSGGARETQYF
TRBD1 | TRBV19 | CASSREGTVNYGYTF
NA | TRBV11-2 | CASSLASNTEAFF
NA | TRBV7-2 | CASSLYQGSAIDTEAFF
NA | TRBV3-1/TRBV3-2 | CASSRSQGTEAFF
NA | TRBV6-2/TRBV6-3 | CASSYIGRATYQPQHF
TRBD1 | TRBV4-2 | CASSQPDRVDYGYTF
NA | TRBV13 | CASSLADAGQYEQYF
NA | TRBV5-8 | CASSLRQGSGYTF
TRBD1 | TRBV6-5 | CASSPQGTVYGYTF
TRBD1 | TRBV4-3 | CASSQDADRGLGYTF
NA | TRBV27 | CASSLSAREETQYF
TRBD1 | TRBV5-1 | CASSPDRVNQPQHF
NA | TRBV7-9 | CASSPPLLGHGYTF
NA | TRBV5-6 | CASSLGYEQYF
TRBD1 | TRBV7-2 | CASSLVSGGTGELFF
NA | TRBV12-3/TRBV12-4 | CASMTAKQETQYF
TRBD1 | TRBV19 | CASSQQQGVYGYTF
TRBD2 | TRBV2 | CASNSGRAQEQYF
TRBD1 | TRBV4-1 | CASRPTGGGINEQFF
NA | TRBV18 | CASSLQGQETQYF
NA | TRBV12-5 | CASGLWRDSGANVLTF
TRBD1 | TRBV11-2 | CASSLRQGGENTEAFF
NA | TRBV27 | CASATSGGNNYGYTF
TRBD1 | TRBV6-2/TRBV6-3 | CASSYNRVWTGLLETQYF
TRBD2 | TRBV2 | CASSPGLGPESQYF
TRBD1 | TRBV7-6 | CASSKAGTASNQPQHF
NA | TRBV19 | CASSTGQSLGYTF
NA | TRBV7-6 | CASSPTGGQPQHF
NA | TRBV18 | CASIGGGTTADTQYF
TRBD1 | TRBV2 | CASRGQGMNTEAFF
TRBD2 | TRBV6-4 | CASSDTLSGSSYNEQFF
TRBD1 | TRBV20-1 | CSASHSGTGEETQYF
TRBD1 | TRBV19 | CASRDRGSGNTIYF
NA | TRBV7-9 | CASSKTTNTEAFF
TRBD1 | TRBV29-1 | CSLTHVQGANEQFF
NA | TRBV18 | CASSQRETSPLHF
TRBD1 | TRBV6-5 | CASSRDRGLVGYTF